Ten or more counts support the clone carrying this TCR beta chain. The authors built TCR beta libraries using iRepertoire HTBI primers and Arm-PCR of CDR3 regions. MiXCR, run by TCRdb on the multiplex PCR reads, gives a single entry per CDR3 protein. The sample holds under 450,000 distinct CDR3 sequences, 20% to 25% seen once. This record comes from a study of regulatory T cells in long-lasting Graves disease. The time point was: persistent/refractory GD, antithyroid drugs over 5 years with positive TRAb. From RNA extracted from PBMCs, the TCR library was made. American Thyroid Association guidelines defined Graves' disease diagnosis. The sequence was collected from a woman between 35 and 50 years old with Graves disease. The input for sequencing was peripheral blood mononuclear cells (PBMCs), taken when the disease was refractory, from a patient treated with antithyroid drugs.

The CDR3 loop is CSARGDSSYEQYF. The DNA for the CDR3 is TGCAGTGCTAGAGGGGACAGCTCCTACGAGCAGTACTTC. V is TRBV20-1 and J is TRBJ2-7, with 7 bases matching TRBD1. V gave up 1 base and J gave up 0 bases; unmatched junction bases: 0. The germline gives CDR1 DFQATT, CDR2 SNEGSKA (reference sequence). The CDR3 is 13 residues long.